This T cell receptor (beta chain) is drawn from a study of shared clonotypes between healthy human individuals. Study information: Used for every donor were three CD4 naive, three CD4 memory, two CD8 naive and one CD8 memory plate.

This clone showed up just once. The CDR3 is 14 amino acids. V was clipped by 4 bases and J by 7 bases, with 17 bases between them. In germline, CDR1 is SGHVS, CDR2 FNYEAQ. The data were produced by immunoSEQ multiplex PCR, yet TCRdb's version contains in-frame clones alone and is incomplete. The repertoire holds about 590,000 clones, 95% seen once, with around 0.097% in the top ten. Selected positively for CCR7 and CD45RO-negative, naive CD8 cells excluded terminally differentiated effector memory CD45RA+ cells. The chain links TRBV7-6 to TRBJ2-7; a weak D match, TRBD2 (6 bases). The sample comprised naive CD8+ T cells sorted from blood. This clonotype was obtained from a woman in her twenties or thirties in good health. In DNA, the CDR3 is TGTGCCAGCAGCTCCCGGGACTCAGCACGGGAGCAGTACTTC. It is translated as CASSSRDSAREQYF. Full variable domain (outside the CDR3, taken from reference TRBV7-6 and TRBJ2-7): GAGVSQSPRYKVTKRGQDVALRCDPISGHVSLYWYRQALGQGPEFLTYFNYEAQQDKSGLPNDRFSAERPEGSISTLTIQRTEQRDSAMYRCASSSRDSAREQYFGPGTRLTVT.